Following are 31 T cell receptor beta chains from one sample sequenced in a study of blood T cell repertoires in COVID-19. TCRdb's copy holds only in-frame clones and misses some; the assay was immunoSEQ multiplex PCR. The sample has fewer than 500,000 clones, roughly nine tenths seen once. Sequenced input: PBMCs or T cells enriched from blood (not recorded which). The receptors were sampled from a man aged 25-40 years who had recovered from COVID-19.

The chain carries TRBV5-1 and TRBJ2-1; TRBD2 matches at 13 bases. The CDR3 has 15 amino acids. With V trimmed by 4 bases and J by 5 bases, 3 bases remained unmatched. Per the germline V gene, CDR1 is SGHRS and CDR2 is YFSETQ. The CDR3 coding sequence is TGCGCCAGCAGCCCACTAGCGGGAGGGGACAATGAGCAGTTCTTC. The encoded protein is CASSPLAGGDNEQFF.

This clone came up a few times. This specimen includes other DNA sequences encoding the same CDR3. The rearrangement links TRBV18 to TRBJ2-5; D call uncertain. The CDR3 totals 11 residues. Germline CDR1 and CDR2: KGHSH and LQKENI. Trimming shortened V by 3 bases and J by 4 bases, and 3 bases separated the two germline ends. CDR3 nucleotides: TGTGCCAGCTCACCGGCAGAGACCCAGTACTTC. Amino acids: CASSPAETQYF.

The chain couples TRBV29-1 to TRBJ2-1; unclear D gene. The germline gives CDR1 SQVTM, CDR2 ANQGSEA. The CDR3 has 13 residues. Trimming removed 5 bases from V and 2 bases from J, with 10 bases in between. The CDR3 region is CSVQQNPYNEQFF. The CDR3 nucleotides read TGCAGCGTTCAACAGAACCCCTACAATGAGCAGTTCTTC.

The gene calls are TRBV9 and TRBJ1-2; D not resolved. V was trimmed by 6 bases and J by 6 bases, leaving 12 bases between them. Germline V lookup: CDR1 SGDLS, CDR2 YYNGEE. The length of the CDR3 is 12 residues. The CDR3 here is CASKGGGDGYTF. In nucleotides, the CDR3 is TGTGCCAGCAAAGGTGGAGGCGATGGCTACACCTTC.

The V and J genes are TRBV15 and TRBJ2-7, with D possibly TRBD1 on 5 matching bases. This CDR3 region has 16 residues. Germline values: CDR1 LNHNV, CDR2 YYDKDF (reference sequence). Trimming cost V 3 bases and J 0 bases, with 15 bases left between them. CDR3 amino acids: CATSRATGFSSYEQYF. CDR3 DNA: TGTGCCACCAGCAGGGCTACAGGTTTTAGCTCCTACGAGCAGTACTTC.

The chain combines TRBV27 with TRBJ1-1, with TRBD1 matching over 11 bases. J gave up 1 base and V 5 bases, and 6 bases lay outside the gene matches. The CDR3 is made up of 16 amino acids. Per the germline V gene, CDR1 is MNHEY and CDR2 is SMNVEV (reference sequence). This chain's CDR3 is CASSPPGQGENTEAFF. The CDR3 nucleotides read TGTGCCAGCAGTCCCCCGGGACAGGGGGAGAACACTGAAGCTTTCTTT.

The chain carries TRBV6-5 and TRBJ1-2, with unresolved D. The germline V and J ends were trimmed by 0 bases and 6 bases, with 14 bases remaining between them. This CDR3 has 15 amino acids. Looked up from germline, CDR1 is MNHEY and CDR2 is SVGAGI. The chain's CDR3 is CASSYSGQAGDGYTF. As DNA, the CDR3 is TGTGCCAGCAGTTACTCGGGCCAGGCCGGGGATGGCTACACCTTC.

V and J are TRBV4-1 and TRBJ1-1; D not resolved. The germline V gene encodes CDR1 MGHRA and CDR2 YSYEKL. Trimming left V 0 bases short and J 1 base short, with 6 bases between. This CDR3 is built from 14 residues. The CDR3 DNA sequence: TGCGCCAGCAGCCAAGAGGCAGGGAACACTGAAGCTTTCTTT. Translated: CASSQEAGNTEAFF.

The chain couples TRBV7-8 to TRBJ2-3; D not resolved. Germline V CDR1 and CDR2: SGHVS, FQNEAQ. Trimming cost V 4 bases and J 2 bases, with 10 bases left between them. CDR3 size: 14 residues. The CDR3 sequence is CASSSTTVTDTQYF. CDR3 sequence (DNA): TGTGCCAGCAGCTCAACAACAGTCACAGATACGCAGTATTTT.

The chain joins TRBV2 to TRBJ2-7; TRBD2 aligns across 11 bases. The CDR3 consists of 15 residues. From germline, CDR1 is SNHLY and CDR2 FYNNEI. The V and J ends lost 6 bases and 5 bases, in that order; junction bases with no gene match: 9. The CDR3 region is CASREGLAARDEQYF. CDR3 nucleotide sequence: TGTGCCAGCAGAGAGGGACTAGCGGCTCGGGACGAGCAGTACTTC.

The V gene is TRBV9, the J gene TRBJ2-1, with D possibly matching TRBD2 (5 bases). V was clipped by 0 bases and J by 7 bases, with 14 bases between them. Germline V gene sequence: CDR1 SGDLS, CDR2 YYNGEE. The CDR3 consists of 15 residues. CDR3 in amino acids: CASSVAPGMGNEQFF. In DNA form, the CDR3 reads TGTGCCAGCAGCGTAGCTCCGGGGATGGGGAATGAGCAGTTCTTC.

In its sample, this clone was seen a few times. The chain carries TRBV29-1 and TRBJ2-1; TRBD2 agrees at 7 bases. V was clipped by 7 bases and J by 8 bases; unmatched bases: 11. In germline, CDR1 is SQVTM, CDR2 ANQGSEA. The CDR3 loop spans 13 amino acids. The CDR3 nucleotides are TGCAGCGGACTGGCGGCCGCGGGAGATGAGCAGTTCTTC. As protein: CSGLAAAGDEQFF.

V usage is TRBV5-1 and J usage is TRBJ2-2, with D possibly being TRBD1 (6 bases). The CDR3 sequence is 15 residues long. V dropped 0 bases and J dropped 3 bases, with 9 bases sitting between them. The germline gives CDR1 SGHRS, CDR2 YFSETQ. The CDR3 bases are TGCGCCAGCAGCTTGGGACAGGTAGACACCGGGGAGCTGTTTTTT. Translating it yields CASSLGQVDTGELFF.

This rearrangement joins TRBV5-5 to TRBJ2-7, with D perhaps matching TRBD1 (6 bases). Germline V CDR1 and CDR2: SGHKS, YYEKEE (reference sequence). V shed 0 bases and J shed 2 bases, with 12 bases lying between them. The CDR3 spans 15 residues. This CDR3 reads CASSLDRDTTYEQYF. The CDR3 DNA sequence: TGTGCCAGCAGCTTGGATCGGGACACTACCTACGAGCAGTACTTC. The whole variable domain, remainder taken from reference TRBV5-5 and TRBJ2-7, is DAGVTQSPTHLIKTRGQQVTLRCSPISGHKSVSWYQQVLGQGPQFIFQYYEKEERGRGNFPDRFSARQFPNYSSELNVNALLLGDSALYLCASSLDRDTTYEQYFGPGTRLTVT.

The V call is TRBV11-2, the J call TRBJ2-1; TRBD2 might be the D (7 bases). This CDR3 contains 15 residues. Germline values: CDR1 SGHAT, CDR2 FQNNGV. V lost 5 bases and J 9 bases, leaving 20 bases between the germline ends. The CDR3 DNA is TGTGCCAGCAGCACGGGGGCGGGAGTTAAGGTTGAGCAGTTCTTC. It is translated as CASSTGAGVKVEQFF.

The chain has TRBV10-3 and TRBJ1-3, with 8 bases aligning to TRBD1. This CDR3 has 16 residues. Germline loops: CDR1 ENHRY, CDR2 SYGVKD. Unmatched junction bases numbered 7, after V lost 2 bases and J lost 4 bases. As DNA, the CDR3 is TGTGCCATCAGTGAGCCGGGGACAGGCAGGGGAAACACCATATATTTT. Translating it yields CAISEPGTGRGNTIYF.

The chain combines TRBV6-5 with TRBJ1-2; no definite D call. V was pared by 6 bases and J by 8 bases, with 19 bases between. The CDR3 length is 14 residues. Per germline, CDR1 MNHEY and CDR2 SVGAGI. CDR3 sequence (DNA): TGTGCCAGCAGAAAAGAGGCGCAAACGAGAGGCTACACCTTC. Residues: CASRKEAQTRGYTF.

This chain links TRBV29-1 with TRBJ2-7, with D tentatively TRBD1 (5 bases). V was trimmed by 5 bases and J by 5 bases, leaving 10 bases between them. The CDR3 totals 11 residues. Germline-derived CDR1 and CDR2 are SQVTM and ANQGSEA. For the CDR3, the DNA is TGCAGCGTTATACGACAGCACGAGCAGTACTTC. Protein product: CSVIRQHEQYF.

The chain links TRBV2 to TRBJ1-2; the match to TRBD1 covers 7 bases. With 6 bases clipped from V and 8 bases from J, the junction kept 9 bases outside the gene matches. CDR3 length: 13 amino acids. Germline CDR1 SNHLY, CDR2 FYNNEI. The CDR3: CASSGQARVGYTF. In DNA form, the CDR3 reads TGTGCCAGCAGCGGACAGGCCAGAGTGGGCTACACCTTC.

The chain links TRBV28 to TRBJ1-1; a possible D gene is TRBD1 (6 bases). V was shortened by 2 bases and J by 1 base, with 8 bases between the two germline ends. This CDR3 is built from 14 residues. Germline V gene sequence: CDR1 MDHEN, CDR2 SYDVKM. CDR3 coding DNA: TGTGCCAGCAGTTTAGGGGACAAGAACACTGAAGCTTTCTTT. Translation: CASSLGDKNTEAFF.

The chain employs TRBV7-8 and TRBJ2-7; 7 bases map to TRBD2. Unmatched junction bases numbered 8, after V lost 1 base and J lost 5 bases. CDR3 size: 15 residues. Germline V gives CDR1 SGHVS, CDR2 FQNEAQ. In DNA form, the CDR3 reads TGTGCCAGCAGCTTAGAGGCGGGAGTAGTGGACGAGCAGTACTTC. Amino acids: CASSLEAGVVDEQYF.

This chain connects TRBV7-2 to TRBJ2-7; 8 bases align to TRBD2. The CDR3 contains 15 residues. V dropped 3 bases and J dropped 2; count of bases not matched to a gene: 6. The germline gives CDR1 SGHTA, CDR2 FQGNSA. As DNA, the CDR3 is TGTGCCAGCAGCTTGGCTAGCGGGCGAACCTACGAGCAGTACTTC. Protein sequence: CASSLASGRTYEQYF.

CDR3 nucleotide sequence: TGCAGCGTAGACACCCGCTCTGGAAACACCATATATTTT. This gives the protein CSVDTRSGNTIYF. The chain couples TRBV29-1 to TRBJ1-3; D ambiguous. Trimming removed 6 bases from V and 0 bases from J, with 9 bases in between. Germline values: CDR1 SQVTM, CDR2 ANQGSEA. This CDR3 is 13 amino acids long.

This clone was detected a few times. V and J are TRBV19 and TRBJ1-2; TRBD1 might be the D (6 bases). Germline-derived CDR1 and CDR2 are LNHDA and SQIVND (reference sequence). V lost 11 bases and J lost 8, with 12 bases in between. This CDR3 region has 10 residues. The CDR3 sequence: CASTGHGYTF. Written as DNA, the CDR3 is TGTGCCTCCACAGGGCACGGCTACACCTTC.

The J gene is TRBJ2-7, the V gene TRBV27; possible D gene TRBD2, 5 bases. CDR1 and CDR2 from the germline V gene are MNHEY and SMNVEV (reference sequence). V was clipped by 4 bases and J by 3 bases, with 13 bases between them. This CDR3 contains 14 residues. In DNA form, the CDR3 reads TGTGCCAGCAGTTACCGGGAAGGAGACTACGAGCAGTACTTC. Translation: CASSYREGDYEQYF.

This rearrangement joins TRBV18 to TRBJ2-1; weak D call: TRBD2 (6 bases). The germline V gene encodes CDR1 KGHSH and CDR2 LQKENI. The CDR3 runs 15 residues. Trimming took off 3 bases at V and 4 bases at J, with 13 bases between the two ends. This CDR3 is CASSPGTGDYNEQFF. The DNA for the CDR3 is TGTGCCAGCTCACCCGGGACGGGAGATTACAATGAGCAGTTCTTC.

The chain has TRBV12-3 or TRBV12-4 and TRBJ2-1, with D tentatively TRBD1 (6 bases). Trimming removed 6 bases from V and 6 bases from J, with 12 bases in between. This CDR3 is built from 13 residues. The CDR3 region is CASRAGVRNEQFF. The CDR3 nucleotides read TGTGCCAGCAGAGCAGGGGTCCGCAATGAGCAGTTCTTC.

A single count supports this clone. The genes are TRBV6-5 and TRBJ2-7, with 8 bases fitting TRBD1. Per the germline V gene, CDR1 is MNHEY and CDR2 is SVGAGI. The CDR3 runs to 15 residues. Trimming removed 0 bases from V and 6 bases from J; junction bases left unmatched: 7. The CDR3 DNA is TGTGCCAGCAGTTACTCGACAGGGGAGGCAGGCGAGCAGTACTTC. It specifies CASSYSTGEAGEQYF.

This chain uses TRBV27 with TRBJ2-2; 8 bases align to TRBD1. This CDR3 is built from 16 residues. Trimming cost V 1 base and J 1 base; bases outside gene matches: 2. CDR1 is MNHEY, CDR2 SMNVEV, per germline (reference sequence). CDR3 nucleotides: TGTGCCAGCAGTTTATGGGGGACAGGGAACACCGGGGAGCTGTTTTTT. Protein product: CASSLWGTGNTGELFF.

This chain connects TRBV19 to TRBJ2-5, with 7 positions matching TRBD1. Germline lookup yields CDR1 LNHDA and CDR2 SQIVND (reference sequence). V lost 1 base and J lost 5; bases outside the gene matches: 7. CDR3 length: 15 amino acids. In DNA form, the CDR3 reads TGTGCCAGTAGTATAGTCCACAGGGGCACGGAGACCCAGTACTTC. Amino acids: CASSIVHRGTETQYF.

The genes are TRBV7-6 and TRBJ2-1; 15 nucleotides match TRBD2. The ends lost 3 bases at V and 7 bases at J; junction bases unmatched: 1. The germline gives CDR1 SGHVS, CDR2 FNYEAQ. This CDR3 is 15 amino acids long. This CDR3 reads CASSLGTSGGNEQFF. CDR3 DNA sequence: TGTGCCAGCAGCTTGGGGACTAGCGGGGGGAATGAGCAGTTCTTC.